These 10 T cell receptor beta chains came from one sample sequenced in a study of OX40 agonist ivuxolimab in advanced cancers. Sequencing used immunoSEQ multiplex PCR; TCRdb keeps in-frame clones, though not all of them. The data contain tens of thousands of clones, just under 90% of them singletons. Source: CD4+ or CD8+ T cells sorted from blood, taken in a trial of the OX40 agonist ivuxolimab. The receptors were gathered from an adult with an advanced solid tumor such as melanoma, head and neck, liver or kidney cancer.

J is TRBJ2-5 and V is TRBV30, with D hard to call. The CDR3 spans 15 residues. The V end lost 3 bases, the J end lost 0 bases, and 14 bases lay between the germline ends. In germline, CDR1 is GTSNPN, CDR2 SVGIG (reference sequence). CDR3 loop: CAWSRRPMYQETQYF. The CDR3, as DNA: TGTGCCTGGAGCCGCAGGCCGATGTACCAAGAGACCCAGTACTTC.

V usage is TRBV7-3 and J usage is TRBJ1-1; perhaps TRBD1 as D (5 bases). V lost 5 bases and J 6 bases, leaving 13 bases between the germline ends. The CDR3 contains 13 residues. Germline lookup yields CDR1 SGHTA and CDR2 FQGTGA. The CDR3 sequence: CASSRDRYAEAFF. CDR3 sequence (DNA): TGTGCCAGCAGCCGAGACAGATACGCTGAAGCTTTCTTT.

The V call is TRBV6-4, the J call TRBJ2-3; possible D gene TRBD2, 6 bases. V lost 6 bases and J 0 bases, leaving 10 bases between the germline ends. The CDR3 has 14 amino acids. The germline V gene has CDR1 MRHNA and CDR2 SNTAGT. In DNA form, the CDR3 reads TGTGCCAGCAGAGGGGACTCTAGCACAGATACGCAGTATTTT. Residues: CASRGDSSTDTQYF.

There are a few counts of this clone. The chain links TRBV28 to TRBJ1-2; D might be TRBD1 (6 bases). CDR1 and CDR2 (germline): MDHEN, SYDVKM. The ends were cut back, 5 bases at V and 4 bases at J, with 8 bases in the middle. The CDR3 is made up of 12 amino acids. The CDR3 sequence: CASSDRPYGYTF. Here the CDR3 DNA reads TGTGCCAGCAGTGACAGGCCCTATGGCTACACCTTC.

With respect to this clone: At the DNA level, this CDR3 is encoded by other sequences in the same sample as well. The gene calls are TRBV9 and TRBJ2-1; weak D call: TRBD2 (6 bases). CDR1 and CDR2 (germline): SGDLS, YYNGEE. This CDR3 region has 16 residues. V lost 0 bases, J lost 0 bases, and 10 bases lay in between. The CDR3 reads CASSVAGGSSYNEQFF. CDR3 nucleotides: TGTGCCAGCAGCGTAGCTGGGGGGAGCTCCTACAATGAGCAGTTCTTC.

The genes are TRBV30 and TRBJ1-3; TRBD1 might be the D (6 bases). The germline V gene encodes CDR1 GTSNPN and CDR2 SVGIG (reference sequence). The length of the CDR3 is 12 residues. Between the trimmed V and J ends, which lost 4 bases and 3 bases, there was a span of 7 bases. In DNA, the CDR3 is TGTGCCTGGAACAGGGATGGAAACACCATATATTTT. It translates to CAWNRDGNTIYF.

V usage is TRBV5-1 and J usage is TRBJ2-5; tentatively, D is TRBD1 or TRBD2 (5 bases each). The CDR3 sequence is 14 residues long. Deletions cut 0 bases from V and 2 bases from J, with 8 bases between. Germline values: CDR1 SGHRS, CDR2 YFSETQ. This CDR3 is CASSLAWGQETQYF. Here the CDR3 DNA reads TGCGCCAGCAGCTTGGCCTGGGGGCAAGAGACCCAGTACTTC.

The J gene is TRBJ2-3, the V gene TRBV19; 7 positions agree with TRBD1. This CDR3 contains 14 residues. After removal of 8 bases from V and 5 bases from J, the junction contained 10 bases not matched to a gene. Germline-derived CDR1 and CDR2 are LNHDA and SQIVND (reference sequence). This CDR3 reads CASAKTGIKDTQYF. For the CDR3, the DNA is TGTGCCAGTGCTAAGACAGGGATTAAAGATACGCAGTATTTT.

CDR3 residues: CASSLSSGARYNEQFF. CDR3 bases: TGTGCCAGCAGTCTCTCTAGCGGCGCGCGTTACAATGAGCAGTTCTTC. The V gene is TRBV27, the J gene TRBJ2-1, with 7 bases fitting TRBD2. Trimming removed 5 bases from V and 4 bases from J; junction bases left unmatched: 11. Germline CDR1 reads MNHEY; CDR2 reads SMNVEV (reference sequence). The CDR3 extends over 16 amino acids.

The CDR3 sequence is CASSLEALGAQRGELFF. The CDR3 DNA follows: TGTGCCAGCAGCTTGGAAGCTCTGGGGGCTCAACGCGGGGAGCTGTTTTTT. The chain has TRBV5-4 and TRBJ2-2, with D tentatively TRBD1 (6 bases). Germline V gives CDR1 SGHNT, CDR2 YYREEE (reference sequence). The V end was cut by 0 bases, the J end by 7 bases, with 19 bases between. The CDR3 is 17 residues long.